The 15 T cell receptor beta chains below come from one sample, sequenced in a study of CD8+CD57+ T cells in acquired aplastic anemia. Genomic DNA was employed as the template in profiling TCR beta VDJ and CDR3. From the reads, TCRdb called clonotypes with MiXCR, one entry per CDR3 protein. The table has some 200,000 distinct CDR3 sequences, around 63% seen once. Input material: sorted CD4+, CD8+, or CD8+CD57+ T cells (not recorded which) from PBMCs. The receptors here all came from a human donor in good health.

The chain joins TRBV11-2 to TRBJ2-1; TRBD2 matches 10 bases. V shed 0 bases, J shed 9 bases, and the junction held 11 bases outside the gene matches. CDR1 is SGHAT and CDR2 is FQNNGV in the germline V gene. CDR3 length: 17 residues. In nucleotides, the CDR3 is TGTGCCAGCAGCTTAGATACTAGCGGGACCAGAAAGGGTGAGCAGTTCTTC. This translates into CASSLDTSGTRKGEQFF.

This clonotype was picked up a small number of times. Written as DNA, the CDR3 is TGTGCCAGCAGTTTATACAACTCCTACGAGCAGTACTTC. Translating gives CASSLYNSYEQYF. The gene calls are TRBV27 and TRBJ2-7; D ambiguous. This CDR3 contains 13 residues. V dropped 1 base and J dropped 0 bases, with 4 bases sitting between them. Germline loops: CDR1 MNHEY, CDR2 SMNVEV (reference sequence).

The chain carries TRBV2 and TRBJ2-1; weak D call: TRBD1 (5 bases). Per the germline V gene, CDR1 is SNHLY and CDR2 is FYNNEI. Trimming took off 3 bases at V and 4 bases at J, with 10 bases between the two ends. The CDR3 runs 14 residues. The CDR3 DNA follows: TGTGCCAGCAGTGACAGGGCGTTGTACAATGAGCAGTTCTTC. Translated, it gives CASSDRALYNEQFF.

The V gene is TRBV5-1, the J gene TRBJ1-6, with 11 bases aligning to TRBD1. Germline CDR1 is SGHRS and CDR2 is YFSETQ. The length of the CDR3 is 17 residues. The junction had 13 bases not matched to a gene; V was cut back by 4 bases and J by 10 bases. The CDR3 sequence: CASSTGTGGSSWSPLHF. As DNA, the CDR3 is TGCGCCAGCAGCACCGGGACAGGGGGGTCGTCCTGGTCACCCCTCCACTTT.

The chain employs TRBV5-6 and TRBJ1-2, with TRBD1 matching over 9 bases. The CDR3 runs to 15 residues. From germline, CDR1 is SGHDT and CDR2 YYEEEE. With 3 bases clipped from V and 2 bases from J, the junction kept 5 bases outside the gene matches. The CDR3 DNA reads TGTGCCAGCAGCTCGGAAGGACAGGGGAACTATGGCTACACCTTC. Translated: CASSSEGQGNYGYTF. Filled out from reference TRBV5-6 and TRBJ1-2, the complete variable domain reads DAGVTQSPTHLIKTRGQQVTLRCSPKSGHDTVSWYQQALGQGPQFIFQYYEEEERQRGNFPDRFSGHQFPNYSSELNVNALLLGDSALYLCASSSEGQGNYGYTFGSGTRLTVV.

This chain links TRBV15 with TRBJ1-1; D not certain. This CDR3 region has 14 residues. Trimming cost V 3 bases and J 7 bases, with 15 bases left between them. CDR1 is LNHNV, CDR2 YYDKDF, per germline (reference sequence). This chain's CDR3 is CATSSGGSLNEAFF. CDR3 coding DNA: TGTGCCACCAGCAGTGGTGGGTCGTTGAATGAAGCTTTCTTT.

CDR3 DNA sequence: TGCAGCTTATCATCCATGGACACCGAGCAGTACTTC. It codes for CSLSSMDTEQYF. The rearrangement joins TRBV29-1 to TRBJ2-7; possibly TRBD1 for D (5 bases). V was clipped by 8 bases and J by 6 bases, with 17 bases between them. This CDR3 comprises 12 residues. Germline V gene lookup returns CDR1 SQVTM and CDR2 ANQGSEA.

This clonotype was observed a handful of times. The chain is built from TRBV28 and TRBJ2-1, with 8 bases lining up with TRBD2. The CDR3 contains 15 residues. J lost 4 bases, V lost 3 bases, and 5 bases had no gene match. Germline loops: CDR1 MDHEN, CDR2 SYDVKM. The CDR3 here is CASSLYASGYNEQFF. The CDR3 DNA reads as TGTGCCAGCAGTTTGTATGCTAGCGGGTACAATGAGCAGTTCTTC.

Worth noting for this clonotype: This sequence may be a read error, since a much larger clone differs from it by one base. The CDR3 is CASGPSAGELFF. The DNA of the CDR3 is TGTGCTAGTGGTCCCAGCGCCGGGGAGCTGTTTTTT. J is TRBJ2-2 and V is TRBV12-5; no reliable D call. The CDR3 is made up of 12 amino acids. CDR1 LGHNT and CDR2 FRNRAP come from the germline V gene. Trimming pared 5 bases from V and 6 bases from J, leaving 7 bases between.

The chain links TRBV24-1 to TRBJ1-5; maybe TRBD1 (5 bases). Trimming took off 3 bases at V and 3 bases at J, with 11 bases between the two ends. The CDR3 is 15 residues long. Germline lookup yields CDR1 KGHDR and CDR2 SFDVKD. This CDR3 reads CATSDTTELNQPQHF. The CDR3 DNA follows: TGTGCCACCAGTGATACGACAGAGCTCAATCAGCCCCAGCATTTT.

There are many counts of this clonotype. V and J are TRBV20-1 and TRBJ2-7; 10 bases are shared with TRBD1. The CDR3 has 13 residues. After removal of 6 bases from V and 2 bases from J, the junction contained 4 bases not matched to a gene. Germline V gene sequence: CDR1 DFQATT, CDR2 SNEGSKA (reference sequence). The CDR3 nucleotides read TGCAGTGCAAGGGGACAGGGGACCTACGAGCAGTACTTC. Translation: CSARGQGTYEQYF.

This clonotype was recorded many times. The CDR3 loop reads CASSRQTSGRTDTQYF. Here the CDR3 DNA reads TGTGCCAGCAGTCGCCAGACTAGCGGGCGCACAGATACGCAGTATTTT. The chain has TRBV6-5 and TRBJ2-3; the match to TRBD2 covers 10 bases. From germline, CDR1 is MNHEY and CDR2 SVGAGI. CDR3 length: 16 amino acids. V trimming: 5 bases; J trimming: 1 base; junction bases outside the gene matches: 6.

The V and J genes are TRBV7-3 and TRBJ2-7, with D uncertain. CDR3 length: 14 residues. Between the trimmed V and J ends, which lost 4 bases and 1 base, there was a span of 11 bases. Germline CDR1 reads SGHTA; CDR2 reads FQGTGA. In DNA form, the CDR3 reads TGTGCCAGCAGCTCAACGGCCAATTCCTACGAGCAGTACTTC. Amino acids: CASSSTANSYEQYF.

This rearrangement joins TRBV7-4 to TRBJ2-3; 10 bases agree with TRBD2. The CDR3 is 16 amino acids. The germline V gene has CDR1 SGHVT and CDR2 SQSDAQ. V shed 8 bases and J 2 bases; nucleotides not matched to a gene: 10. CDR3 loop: CASSPGLAEYTDTQYF. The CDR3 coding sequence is TGTGCCAGCTCACCAGGACTAGCGGAATACACAGATACGCAGTATTTT. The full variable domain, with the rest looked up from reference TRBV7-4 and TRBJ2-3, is GAGVSQSPRYKVAKRGRDVALRCDSISGHVTLYWYRQTLGQGSEVLTYSQSDAQRDKSGRPSGRFSAERPERSVSTLKIQRTEQGDSAVYLCASSPGLAEYTDTQYFGPGTRLTVL.

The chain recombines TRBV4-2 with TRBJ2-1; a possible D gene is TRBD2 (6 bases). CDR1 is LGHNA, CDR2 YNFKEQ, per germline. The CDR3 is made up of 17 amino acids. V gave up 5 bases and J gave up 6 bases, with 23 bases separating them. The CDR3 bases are TGTGCCAGCAGCGTCGCGGCTGGGCAGGGAGGTTTCAATGAGCAGTTCTTC. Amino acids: CASSVAAGQGGFNEQFF.